This T cell receptor (beta chain) appears in the sequencing data of a study of blood T cell repertoires in COVID-19. Whole-study context: Both acute and convalescent COVID-19 samples were obtained from the United States, Italy and Spain. Sample material is recorded as cDNA or gDNA derived from T cells, B-cell-depleted T cells, or PBMCs.

Seattle patients were enrolled while actively infected and followed longitudinally. In the authors' workflow: Amplification of reference gene primers was used by the study to estimate nucleated cell counts. Profiled with immunoSEQ multiplex PCR; TCRdb holds only in-frame clones, not every one. That table supplies the V and J calls and clone size; D and trimming were determined from the DNA. The table lists around 440,000 clones, approximately 90% of them singletons. The germline V gene has CDR1 SGHTA and CDR2 FQGNSA. The CDR3 length is 16 residues. V shed 4 bases and J 1 base; nucleotides not matched to a gene: 5.

The material sequenced was peripheral blood. The receptor was isolated from a woman aged 45-59 years with COVID-19, enrolled during active disease. This chain connects TRBV7-2 to TRBJ2-7, with 12 bases lining up with TRBD2. The CDR3 protein is CASSWGTSGPSYEQYF. Here the CDR3 DNA reads TGTGCCAGCAGCTGGGGGACTAGCGGGCCTTCCTACGAGCAGTACTTC.